Given below is one TCR beta chain in context. This entry is derived from a study of blood T cell repertoires in COVID-19. Study context: In each case, the material was cDNA or gDNA derived from T cells, B-cell-depleted T cells, or PBMCs.

Clones were read by immunoSEQ multiplex PCR, and TCRdb kept only the in-frame ones, dropping some. Of approximately 350,000 clones in the sample, 89% were seen once. Germline values: CDR1 SEHNR, CDR2 FQNEAQ (reference sequence). The CDR3 is made up of 16 amino acids. The V and J ends lost 5 bases and 7 bases respectively, with 21 bases between them. The rearrangement uses TRBV7-9 and TRBJ2-1; the D is unclear. The TCR originated in a woman younger than 45 with COVID-19, enrolled during active disease. Specimen: peripheral blood. CDR3 DNA: TGTGCCAGCAGCCCCGAGGTGAGAATTTCGGGTAATGAGCAGTTCTTC. Translated, it gives CASSPEVRISGNEQFF.